This T cell receptor (beta chain) was sequenced for a study of cytomegalovirus exposure and HLA in healthy donors. V was cut by 5 bases and J by 2 bases, with 5 bases left in between. The CDR3 runs to 12 residues. Per germline, CDR1 SGHTA and CDR2 FQGNSA. PCR was performed using 60 Vbeta and 13 Jbeta primers. This table comes from immunoSEQ multiplex PCR, and its TCRdb copy is limited to in-frame clones, with some not included. The table includes about 120,000 clones, about 81% detected once. The V and J genes are TRBV7-2 and TRBJ2-3; D is unresolved. The sequenced sample consisted of PBMCs. This TCR was sampled from a woman in her thirties or forties in good health and CMV-seropositive. The CDR3 protein is CASSRSTDTQYF. For the CDR3, the DNA is TGTGCCAGCAGCCGTTCCACAGATACGCAGTATTTT.